This TCR beta chain is drawn from a study of cytomegalovirus exposure and HLA in healthy donors. Points from the study as a whole: High sensitivity and specificity were reportedly achieved when the classifier diagnosed cytomegalovirus status.

PCR amplification relied on 60 Vbeta primers (plus 13 Jbeta primers). Per the study methods: Some 10 million of 80 million or so unique TCR beta chains were shared, per a later count. Profiled with immunoSEQ multiplex PCR; TCRdb holds only in-frame clones, not every one. V and J calls and clone size come straight from that table; D and trimming were deduced from the DNA. The sample holds 90,000 to 150,000 clones, around 77% seen once. Points on this clone: No antigen is known for it.

The sequence came from a man aged 50-60 years in good health and CMV-seropositive. Sequences were obtained from PBMCs.

The CDR3 spells CASSLAGPSGTYEQYF. In DNA form, the CDR3 reads TGTGCCAGCAGCTTAGCGGGCCCTAGCGGTACCTACGAGCAGTACTTC. The genes are TRBV7-2 and TRBJ2-7; 7 bases are shared with TRBD2. Germline V gene data show CDR1 as SGHTA and CDR2 as FQGNSA. The CDR3 totals 16 residues. Trimming took 0 bases from V and 2 from J; bases not matched to a gene: 7.